The rows below give T cell receptor beta chains drawn from one sample of a study of Graves' ophthalmopathy and Graves' hyperthyroidism. TCRdb reanalysed the multiplex PCR reads using MiXCR and keeps one entry per CDR3 protein. The data contain 500,000 to 600,000 distinct CDR3 sequences, just under 40% of them singletons. Sample: peripheral blood or thyroid tissue (not recorded which). The receptors originated from an adult man with Graves' hyperthyroidism. Each CDR3 is given with its conserved first and last residue. The D gene is left open where the match is weak. Not all rows give a size; the values are once, few, many and, for expanded clones, a class.

cdr3_nt: TGCGCCAGCAGCTTAGGGACAGGGATCATGAACACTGAAGCTTTCTTT
cdr3_aa: CASSLGTGIMNTEAFF
clone_size: many
d_call: TRBD1
j_call: TRBJ1-1
v_call: TRBV5-1

cdr3_nt: TGTGCCAGCAGTGAGCAGGGCGCTGGCAATCAGCCCCAGCATTTT
cdr3_aa: CASSEQGAGNQPQHF
clone_size: .
d_call: .
j_call: TRBJ1-5
v_call: TRBV2

cdr3_nt: TGTGCCAGTAGTATAGAAGCGGGAGGAGCGTACGAGCAGTACTTC
cdr3_aa: CASSIEAGGAYEQYF
clone_size: many
d_call: TRBD2
j_call: TRBJ2-7
v_call: TRBV19

cdr3_nt: TGTGCCAGCAGCTTAACGGCGAATCAGCCCCAGTACTTC
cdr3_aa: CASSLTANQPQYF
clone_size: few
d_call: .
j_call: TRBJ2-5
v_call: TRBV7-3

cdr3_nt: TGTGCCAGCAGCTGGGGACAGGGGGCTGAGAATGAGCAGTTCTTC
cdr3_aa: CASSWGQGAENEQFF
clone_size: .
d_call: TRBD1
j_call: TRBJ2-1
v_call: TRBV5-4

cdr3_nt: TGTGCCATCAGTGAACAGGGACAGGGCAATCAGCCCCAGCATTTT
cdr3_aa: CAISEQGQGNQPQHF
clone_size: .
d_call: TRBD1
j_call: TRBJ1-5
v_call: TRBV10-3

cdr3_nt: TGTGCCTGGGAACAGCATAGTGCGAACACTGAAGCTTTCTTT
cdr3_aa: CAWEQHSANTEAFF
clone_size: .
d_call: .
j_call: TRBJ1-1
v_call: TRBV10-3

cdr3_nt: TGTGCCAGCATGTCGTGGGAGGACCACTACGAGCAGTACTTC
cdr3_aa: CASMSWEDHYEQYF
clone_size: many
d_call: .
j_call: TRBJ2-7
v_call: TRBV2

cdr3_nt: TGTGCCAGCAGCCAAGATAGGTTGGGCATCCGAGCCTACGAGCAGTACTTC
cdr3_aa: CASSQDRLGIRAYEQYF
clone_size: many
d_call: .
j_call: TRBJ2-7
v_call: TRBV4-2

cdr3_nt: TGTGCCAGCAGCTTAACGCGCGGGGCGGGGAATGGCTACACCTTC
cdr3_aa: CASSLTRGAGNGYTF
clone_size: .
d_call: .
j_call: TRBJ1-2
v_call: TRBV7-8

cdr3_nt: TGTGCCACCACGACGGGACAGGGCCTCTATGGCTACACCTTC
cdr3_aa: CATTTGQGLYGYTF
clone_size: .
d_call: TRBD1
j_call: TRBJ1-2
v_call: TRBV15

cdr3_nt: TGTGCCAGCAGCCCACCGGGACAGGGATTGACTGAAGCTTTCTTT
cdr3_aa: CASSPPGQGLTEAFF
clone_size: few
d_call: TRBD1
j_call: TRBJ1-1
v_call: TRBV7-8

cdr3_nt: TGTACCAGCAGCCAAAGAACGGATAATTCACCCCTCCACTTT
cdr3_aa: CTSSQRTDNSPLHF
clone_size: .
d_call: .
j_call: TRBJ1-6
v_call: TRBV7-4

cdr3_nt: TGTGCCTGGAAGAACACCGGGGAGCTGTTTTTT
cdr3_aa: CAWKNTGELFF
clone_size: few
d_call: .
j_call: TRBJ2-2
v_call: TRBV30

cdr3_nt: TGTGCCATCAGTGACGGCATCTCTACCTATGGCTACACCTTC
cdr3_aa: CAISDGISTYGYTF
clone_size: many
d_call: .
j_call: TRBJ1-2
v_call: TRBV10-3

cdr3_nt: TGCGCCCTGACAGGGGCCACCGGGGAGCTGTTTTTT
cdr3_aa: CALTGATGELFF
clone_size: few
d_call: TRBD1
j_call: TRBJ2-2
v_call: TRBV5-1

cdr3_nt: TGCAGTGCTCCGACAGGGAGCAATCAGCCCCAGCATTTT
cdr3_aa: CSAPTGSNQPQHF
clone_size: .
d_call: TRBD1
j_call: TRBJ1-5
v_call: TRBV20-1

cdr3_nt: TGTGCCAGCAGCTGGGACAGGGTTGGTGAGCAGTTCTTC
cdr3_aa: CASSWDRVGEQFF
clone_size: .
d_call: TRBD1
j_call: TRBJ2-1
v_call: TRBV11-2

cdr3_nt: TGTGCCAGCAGTTTAGACTCAGGGGGCGGTGGCTACACCTTC
cdr3_aa: CASSLDSGGGGYTF
clone_size: .
d_call: TRBD1
j_call: TRBJ1-2
v_call: TRBV12-3/TRBV12-4

cdr3_nt: TGTGCCAGCAGCTACCGACAGCAACCTAACTATGGCTACACCTTC
cdr3_aa: CASSYRQQPNYGYTF
clone_size: .
d_call: .
j_call: TRBJ1-2
v_call: TRBV7-9

cdr3_nt: TGTGCCATCAGTGAGTTCTCTAGACAAGAGACCCAGTACTTC
cdr3_aa: CAISEFSRQETQYF
clone_size: many
d_call: .
j_call: TRBJ2-5
v_call: TRBV10-3

cdr3_nt: TGTGCCAGCAGCCCGGCACGGAACTATGGCTACACCTTC
cdr3_aa: CASSPARNYGYTF
clone_size: many
d_call: .
j_call: TRBJ1-2
v_call: TRBV5-6

cdr3_nt: TGTGCCAGCAGCCCCGACAGCCTTGGCACAGATACGCAGTATTTT
cdr3_aa: CASSPDSLGTDTQYF
clone_size: few
d_call: .
j_call: TRBJ2-3
v_call: TRBV7-2

cdr3_nt: TGTGCCAGCACCATAAGCGGGAGAACCCACGAGCAGTACTTC
cdr3_aa: CASTISGRTHEQYF
clone_size: many
d_call: TRBD2
j_call: TRBJ2-7
v_call: TRBV11-3

cdr3_nt: TGTGCCAGCAGGGGAAGGGGACCGACTAATGAAAAACTGTTTTTT
cdr3_aa: CASRGRGPTNEKLFF
clone_size: many
d_call: .
j_call: TRBJ1-4
v_call: TRBV2

cdr3_nt: TGTGCCAGCAGTGATGGGAGATTAACTGGAAACACCATATATTTT
cdr3_aa: CASSDGRLTGNTIYF
clone_size: many
d_call: .
j_call: TRBJ1-3
v_call: TRBV6-1

cdr3_nt: TGTGCCAGCAGTGACGGAGGGGCCCGGTACTTC
cdr3_aa: CASSDGGARYF
clone_size: .
d_call: .
j_call: TRBJ2-5
v_call: TRBV7-2

cdr3_nt: TGTGCCAGCAGGGGGACGCAAGGTAACTTC
cdr3_aa: CASRGTQGNF
clone_size: many
d_call: .
j_call: TRBJ2-7
v_call: TRBV2

cdr3_nt: TGCAGCGTAGCGAAGGGGGGGGACTACGAGCAGTACTTC
cdr3_aa: CSVAKGGDYEQYF
clone_size: .
d_call: .
j_call: TRBJ2-7
v_call: TRBV29-1

cdr3_nt: TGCAGTGCTGAGGCAAGGGAGACCACTGAAGCTTTCTTT
cdr3_aa: CSAEARETTEAFF
clone_size: few
d_call: .
j_call: TRBJ1-1
v_call: TRBV20-1

cdr3_nt: TGTGCCAGCAGTTTATTGGCCAGGATCACCTATAATTCACCCCTCCACTTT
cdr3_aa: CASSLLARITYNSPLHF
clone_size: few
d_call: .
j_call: TRBJ1-6
v_call: TRBV7-9

cdr3_nt: TGTGCCAGCAGTTACTCGAAGGCAGGGGGCGAGAGTGGCTACACCTTC
cdr3_aa: CASSYSKAGGESGYTF
clone_size: many
d_call: TRBD1
j_call: TRBJ1-2
v_call: TRBV6-5

cdr3_nt: TGTGCCAGCAGCTCCTACTCGTCTAACACTGAAGCTTTCTTT
cdr3_aa: CASSSYSSNTEAFF
clone_size: many
d_call: .
j_call: TRBJ1-1
v_call: TRBV7-2

cdr3_nt: TGTGCCATCACCGGGACCCGGGAGGGAGTGCAGTACTTC
cdr3_aa: CAITGTREGVQYF
clone_size: .
d_call: TRBD2
j_call: TRBJ2-7
v_call: TRBV10-3

cdr3_nt: TGTGCCAGCAGCTTAGGGGGAGGCACAGATACGCAGCATTTT
cdr3_aa: CASSLGGGTDTQHF
clone_size: .
d_call: .
j_call: TRBJ1-5
v_call: TRBV7-3

cdr3_nt: TGCAGTGCTAGCCGACAGCGGGATGGCTACACCTTC
cdr3_aa: CSASRQRDGYTF
clone_size: .
d_call: .
j_call: TRBJ1-2
v_call: TRBV20-1

cdr3_nt: .
cdr3_aa: CASGPFFGQGASDTEAFF
clone_size: .
d_call: .
j_call: TRBJ1-1
v_call: TRBV7-9

cdr3_nt: TGTGCCAGCAGCTACGGATTCCAAGAGACCCAGTACTTC
cdr3_aa: CASSYGFQETQYF
clone_size: .
d_call: .
j_call: TRBJ2-5
v_call: TRBV5-4

cdr3_nt: TGTGCCAGCAATGAATGGGGACGAGGCAGAGCAGAAGCTTTCTTT
cdr3_aa: CASNEWGRGRAEAFF
clone_size: many
d_call: .
j_call: TRBJ1-1
v_call: TRBV25-1

cdr3_nt: TGTGCCAGCAGCTTACGGCGTAGCGGGGCCTACGAGCAGTACTTC
cdr3_aa: CASSLRRSGAYEQYF
clone_size: .
d_call: TRBD2
j_call: TRBJ2-7
v_call: TRBV7-8

cdr3_nt: TGTGCCAGCAGCTCGGAGCGGGGGGGCAGGGCAGATACGCAGTATTTT
cdr3_aa: CASSSERGGRADTQYF
clone_size: few
d_call: TRBD2
j_call: TRBJ2-3
v_call: TRBV7-3

cdr3_nt: TGTGCCAGCAGTCCCCGGACGGGACGGGGGGAAAAACTGTTTTTT
cdr3_aa: CASSPRTGRGEKLFF
clone_size: many
d_call: .
j_call: TRBJ1-4
v_call: TRBV12-3/TRBV12-4

cdr3_nt: TGTGCCACCAGCGTATCACTAGCGGGAGGCGAGCAGTACTTC
cdr3_aa: CATSVSLAGGEQYF
clone_size: .
d_call: TRBD2
j_call: TRBJ2-7
v_call: TRBV15

cdr3_nt: TGTGCCAGCAGTCTTGACGGGACAGGGGATGAAAAACTGTTTTTT
cdr3_aa: CASSLDGTGDEKLFF
clone_size: .
d_call: TRBD1
j_call: TRBJ1-4
v_call: TRBV6-1

cdr3_nt: TGTGCCAGCGCTGGGGGGGCTTTGGAGACCCAGTACTTC
cdr3_aa: CASAGGALETQYF
clone_size: few
d_call: .
j_call: TRBJ2-5
v_call: TRBV25-1

cdr3_nt: TGTGCCAGCAGATTTCTAAGGGCAAACACTGAAGCTTTCTTT
cdr3_aa: CASRFLRANTEAFF
clone_size: few
d_call: .
j_call: TRBJ1-1
v_call: TRBV11-1

cdr3_nt: TGTGCCAGCAGCTTGGTTGGGTGGGAGCTGTTTTTT
cdr3_aa: CASSLVGWELFF
clone_size: .
d_call: .
j_call: TRBJ2-2
v_call: TRBV5-5

cdr3_nt: TGCAGTGCTAGAGGGACAGGGGTCCTTCGGGGTGAGCAGTTCTTC
cdr3_aa: CSARGTGVLRGEQFF
clone_size: .
d_call: TRBD1
j_call: TRBJ2-1
v_call: TRBV20-1

cdr3_nt: TGTGCCAGCAAGGAGGGACGCAATCAGCCCCAGCATTTT
cdr3_aa: CASKEGRNQPQHF
clone_size: many
d_call: .
j_call: TRBJ1-5
v_call: TRBV6-1

cdr3_nt: TGCGCCAGCAGCTTTGGGCAGGGGCAGTGGGAGCAGTACTTC
cdr3_aa: CASSFGQGQWEQYF
clone_size: many
d_call: .
j_call: TRBJ2-7
v_call: TRBV5-1

cdr3_nt: TGTGCCACCAGTGATTTAGGGGGCGGCTACACCTTC
cdr3_aa: CATSDLGGGYTF
clone_size: once
d_call: TRBD1
j_call: TRBJ1-2
v_call: TRBV24-1

cdr3_nt: TGCGCCAGCAGCCGCGGGACTCAAACCGGGGAGCTGTTTTTT
cdr3_aa: CASSRGTQTGELFF
clone_size: .
d_call: .
j_call: TRBJ2-2
v_call: TRBV10-2

cdr3_nt: TGCGCCAGCAGCCAAGGGCAGGAGAGAGAAAAACTGTTTTTT
cdr3_aa: CASSQGQEREKLFF
clone_size: many
d_call: .
j_call: TRBJ1-4
v_call: TRBV4-1

cdr3_nt: TGTGCCAGCAGTCCCGGACTGCTCTCCTACGAGCAGTACTTC
cdr3_aa: CASSPGLLSYEQYF
clone_size: few
d_call: .
j_call: TRBJ2-7
v_call: TRBV27

cdr3_nt: TGTGCCAGCAGCCAAGGAACAGGGGACTACCTTAGCTCCTACAATGAGCAGTTCTTC
cdr3_aa: CASSQGTGDYLSSYNEQFF
clone_size: .
d_call: .
j_call: TRBJ2-1
v_call: TRBV7-9

cdr3_nt: TGCAGCGTCAGCGGGGGAATCAGTAGCTCCTACAATGAGCAGTTCTTC
cdr3_aa: CSVSGGISSSYNEQFF
clone_size: once
d_call: TRBD2
j_call: TRBJ2-1
v_call: TRBV29-1

cdr3_nt: TGCGCCAGCAGCTTGGACGCGGGGGCCTACGAGCAGTACTTC
cdr3_aa: CASSLDAGAYEQYF
clone_size: many
d_call: TRBD2
j_call: TRBJ2-7
v_call: TRBV5-1